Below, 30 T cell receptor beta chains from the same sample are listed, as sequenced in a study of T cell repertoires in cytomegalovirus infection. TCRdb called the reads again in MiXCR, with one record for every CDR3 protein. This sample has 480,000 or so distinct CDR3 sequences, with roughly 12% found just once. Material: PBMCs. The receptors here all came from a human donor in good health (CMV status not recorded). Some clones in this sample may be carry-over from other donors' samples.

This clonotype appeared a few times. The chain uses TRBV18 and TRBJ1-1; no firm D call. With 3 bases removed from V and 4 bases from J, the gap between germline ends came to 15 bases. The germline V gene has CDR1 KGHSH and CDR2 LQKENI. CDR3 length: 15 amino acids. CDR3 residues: CASSPQDIPGTEAFF. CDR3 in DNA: TGTGCCAGCTCACCCCAAGACATCCCTGGCACTGAAGCTTTCTTT.

The CDR3 is CASGFRAGGLNTEAFF. CDR3 in DNA: TGTGCTAGTGGTTTTCGGGCCGGGGGTTTGAACACTGAAGCTTTCTTT. V usage is TRBV12-5 and J usage is TRBJ1-1, with a tentative D call TRBD1 (5 bases). The V gene's germline CDR1 is LGHNT and CDR2 FRNRAP. The CDR3 covers 16 residues. Trimming took 3 bases from V and 0 from J, leaving 14 bases between them.

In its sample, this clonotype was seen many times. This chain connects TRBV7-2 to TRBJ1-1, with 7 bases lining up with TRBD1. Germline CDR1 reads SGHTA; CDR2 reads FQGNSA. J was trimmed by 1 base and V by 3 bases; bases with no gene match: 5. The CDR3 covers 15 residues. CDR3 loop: CASSFLQGRNTEAFF. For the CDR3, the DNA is TGTGCCAGCAGCTTCCTACAGGGGAGGAACACTGAAGCTTTCTTT. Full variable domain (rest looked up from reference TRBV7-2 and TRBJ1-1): GAGVSQSPSNKVTEKGKDVELRCDPISGHTALYWYRQSLGQGLEFLIYFQGNSAPDKSGLPSDRFSAERTGGSVSTLTIQRTQQEDSAVYLCASSFLQGRNTEAFFGQGTRLTVV.

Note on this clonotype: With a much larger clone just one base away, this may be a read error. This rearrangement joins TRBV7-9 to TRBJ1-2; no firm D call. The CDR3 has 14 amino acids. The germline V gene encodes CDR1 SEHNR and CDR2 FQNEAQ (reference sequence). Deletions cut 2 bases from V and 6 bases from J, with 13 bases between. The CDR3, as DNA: TGTGCCAGCAGCTTAACGCCCCACTACCATGGCTACACCTTC. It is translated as CASSLTPHYHGYTF.

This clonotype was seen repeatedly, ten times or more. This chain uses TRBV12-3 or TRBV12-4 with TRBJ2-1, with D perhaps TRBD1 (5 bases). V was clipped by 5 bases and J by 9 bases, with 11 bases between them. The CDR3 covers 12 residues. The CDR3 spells CASSPGYTEQFF. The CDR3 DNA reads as TGTGCCAGCAGTCCAGGGTATACTGAGCAGTTCTTC.

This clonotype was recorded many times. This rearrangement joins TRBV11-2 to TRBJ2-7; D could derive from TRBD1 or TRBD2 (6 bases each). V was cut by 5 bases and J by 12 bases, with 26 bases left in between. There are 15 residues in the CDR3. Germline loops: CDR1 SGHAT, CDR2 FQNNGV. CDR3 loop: CASSPFFLGGHGAYF. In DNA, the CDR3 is TGTGCCAGCAGCCCTTTCTTCCTGGGGGGCCACGGTGCGTACTTC.

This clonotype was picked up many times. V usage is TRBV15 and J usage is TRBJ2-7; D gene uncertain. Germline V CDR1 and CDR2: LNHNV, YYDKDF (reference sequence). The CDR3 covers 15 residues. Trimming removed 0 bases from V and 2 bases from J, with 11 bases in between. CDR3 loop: CATSREITTPYEQYF. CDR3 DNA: TGTGCCACCAGCAGAGAAATTACTACACCCTACGAGCAGTACTTC.

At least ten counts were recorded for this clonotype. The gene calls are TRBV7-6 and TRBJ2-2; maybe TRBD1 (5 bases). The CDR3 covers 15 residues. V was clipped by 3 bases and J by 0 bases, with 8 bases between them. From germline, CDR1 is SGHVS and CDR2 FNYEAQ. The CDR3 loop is CASSLVRANTGELFF. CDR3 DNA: TGTGCCAGCAGCTTGGTCAGGGCGAACACCGGGGAGCTGTTTTTT.

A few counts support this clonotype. CDR3 protein: CASSYGTDRGGGYTF. CDR3 coding DNA: TGTGCCAGCAGTTACGGGACCGACAGGGGCGGTGGCTACACCTTC. The J gene is TRBJ1-2, the V gene TRBV6-5, with 8 bases that match TRBD1. The V gene end was trimmed by 2 bases and the J gene end by 7 bases; junction bases not matched to a gene: 9. CDR3 length: 15 amino acids. Germline CDR1 is MNHEY and CDR2 is SVGAGI.

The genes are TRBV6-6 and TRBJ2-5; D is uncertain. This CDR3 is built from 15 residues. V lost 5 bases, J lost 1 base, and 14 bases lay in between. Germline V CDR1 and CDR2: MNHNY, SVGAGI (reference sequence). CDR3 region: CASSAWALSQETQYF. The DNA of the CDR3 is TGTGCCAGCAGTGCTTGGGCCCTCTCCCAAGAGACCCAGTACTTC.

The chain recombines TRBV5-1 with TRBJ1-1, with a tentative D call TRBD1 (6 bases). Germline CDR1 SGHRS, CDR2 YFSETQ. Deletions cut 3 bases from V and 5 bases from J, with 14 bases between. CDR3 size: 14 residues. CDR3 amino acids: CASSSSGGRTEAFF. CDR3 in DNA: TGCGCCAGCAGCTCCAGCGGGGGGCGAACTGAAGCTTTCTTT.

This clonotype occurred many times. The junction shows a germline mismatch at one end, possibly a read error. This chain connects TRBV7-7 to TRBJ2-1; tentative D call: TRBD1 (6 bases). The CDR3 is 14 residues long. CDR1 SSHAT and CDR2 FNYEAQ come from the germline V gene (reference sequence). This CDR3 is CASSPRDNLNEQFF. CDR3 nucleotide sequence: TGTGCTAGCAGCCCCCGGGACAATCTCAATGAGCAGTTCTTC.

CDR3 bases: TGCAGTGGGACCCCCATGGGACTAGCGAGCTATCTGGAAAACATTCAGTACTTC. Its translation is CSGTPMGLASYLENIQYF. This chain connects TRBV20-1 to TRBJ2-4, with 10 bases that match TRBD2. CDR3 length: 18 residues. Germline lookup yields CDR1 DFQATT and CDR2 SNEGSKA (reference sequence). V trimming: 7 bases; J trimming: 5 bases; junction bases outside the gene matches: 20.

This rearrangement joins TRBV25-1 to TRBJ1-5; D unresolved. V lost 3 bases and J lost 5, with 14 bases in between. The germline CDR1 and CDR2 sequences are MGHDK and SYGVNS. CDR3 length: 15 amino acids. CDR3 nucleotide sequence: TGTGCCAGCAGTGATGATGTCCGAAAGGATCAGCCCCAGCATTTT. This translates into CASSDDVRKDQPQHF.

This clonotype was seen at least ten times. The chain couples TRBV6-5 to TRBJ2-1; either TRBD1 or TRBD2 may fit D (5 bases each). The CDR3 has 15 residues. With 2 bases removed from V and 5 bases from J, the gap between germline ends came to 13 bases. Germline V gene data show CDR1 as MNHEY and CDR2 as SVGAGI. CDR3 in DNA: TGTGCCAGCAGTTACGGGGCGGAGGACGACAATGAGCAGTTCTTC. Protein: CASSYGAEDDNEQFF.

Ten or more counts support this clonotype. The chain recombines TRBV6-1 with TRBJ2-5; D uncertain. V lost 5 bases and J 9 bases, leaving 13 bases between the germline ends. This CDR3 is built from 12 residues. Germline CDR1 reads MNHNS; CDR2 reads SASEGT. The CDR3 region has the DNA TGTGCCAGCAGTCCCGTCGTTGGGGCCCAGTACTTC. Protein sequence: CASSPVVGAQYF.

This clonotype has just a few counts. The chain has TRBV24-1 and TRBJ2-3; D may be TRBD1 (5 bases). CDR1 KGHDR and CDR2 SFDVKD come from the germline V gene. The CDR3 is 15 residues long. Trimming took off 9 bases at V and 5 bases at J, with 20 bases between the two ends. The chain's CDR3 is CATSEGAQLGDTQYF. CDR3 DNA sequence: TGTGCCACCTCAGAAGGGGCACAGCTCGGAGATACGCAGTATTTT.

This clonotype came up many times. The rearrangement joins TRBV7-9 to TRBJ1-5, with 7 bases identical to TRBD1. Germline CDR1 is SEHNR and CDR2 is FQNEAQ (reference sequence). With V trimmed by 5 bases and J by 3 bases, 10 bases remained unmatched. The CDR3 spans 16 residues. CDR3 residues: CASSQDRAISNQPQHF. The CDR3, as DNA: TGTGCCAGCAGCCAAGACAGGGCCATATCCAATCAGCCCCAGCATTTT.

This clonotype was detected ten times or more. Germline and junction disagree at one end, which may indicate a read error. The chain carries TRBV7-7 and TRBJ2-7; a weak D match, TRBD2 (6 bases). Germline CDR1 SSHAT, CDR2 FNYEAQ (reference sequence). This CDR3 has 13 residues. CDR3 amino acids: CASSFAGSYEQYF. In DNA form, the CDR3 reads TGTGCTAGCAGCTTCGCGGGGTCCTACGAGCAGTACTTC.

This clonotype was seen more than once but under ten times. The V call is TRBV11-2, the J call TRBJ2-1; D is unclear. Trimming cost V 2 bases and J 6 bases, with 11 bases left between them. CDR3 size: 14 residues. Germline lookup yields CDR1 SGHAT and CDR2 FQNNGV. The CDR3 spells CASSLPGPSNEQFF. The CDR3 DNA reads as TGTGCCAGCAGCTTACCCGGACCCAGCAATGAGCAGTTCTTC.

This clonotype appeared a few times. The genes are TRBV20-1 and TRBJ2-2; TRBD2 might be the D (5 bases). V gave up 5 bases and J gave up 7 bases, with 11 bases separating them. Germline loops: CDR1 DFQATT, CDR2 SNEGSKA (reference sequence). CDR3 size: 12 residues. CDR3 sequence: CSASPGNGELFF. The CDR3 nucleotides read TGCAGTGCTTCTCCGGGGAACGGGGAGCTGTTTTTT.

CDR3 amino acids: CASSYGIPTGSTDTQYF. CDR3 sequence (DNA): TGTGCCAGCAGTTATGGGATTCCGACAGGTAGCACAGATACGCAGTATTTT. This chain uses TRBV6-5 with TRBJ2-3; D perhaps matches TRBD1 (6 bases). This CDR3 is 17 amino acids long. Trimming left V 3 bases short and J 0 bases short, with 16 bases between. Germline CDR1 reads MNHEY; CDR2 reads SVGAGI.

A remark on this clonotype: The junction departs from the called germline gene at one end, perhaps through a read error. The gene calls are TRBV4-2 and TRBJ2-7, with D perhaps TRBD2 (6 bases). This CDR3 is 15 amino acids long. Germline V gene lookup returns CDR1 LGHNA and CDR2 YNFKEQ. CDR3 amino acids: CASSQDRDGPGLLDF. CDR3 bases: TGTGCCAGCAGCCAAGATCGAGACGGCCCGGGACTTCTCGACTTC.

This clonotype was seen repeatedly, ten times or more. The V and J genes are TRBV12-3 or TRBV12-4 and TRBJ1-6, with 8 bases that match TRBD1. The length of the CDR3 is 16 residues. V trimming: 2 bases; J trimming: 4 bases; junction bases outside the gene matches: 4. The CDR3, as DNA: TGTGCCAGCAGTTTATCGGGGGACAGGTATAATTCACCCCTCCACTTT. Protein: CASSLSGDRYNSPLHF.

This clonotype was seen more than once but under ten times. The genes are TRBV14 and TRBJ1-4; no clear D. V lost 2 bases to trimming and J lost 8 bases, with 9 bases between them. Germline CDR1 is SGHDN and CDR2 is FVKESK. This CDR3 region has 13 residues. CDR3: CASSQQDGEKLFF. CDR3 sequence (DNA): TGTGCCAGCAGCCAACAGGACGGGGAAAAACTGTTTTTT. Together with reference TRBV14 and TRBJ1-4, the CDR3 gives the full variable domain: EAGVTQFPSHSVIEKGQTVTLRCDPISGHDNLYWYRRVMGKEIKFLLHFVKESKQDESGMPNNRFLAERTGGTYSTLKVQPAELEDSGVYFCASSQQDGEKLFFGSGTQLSVL.

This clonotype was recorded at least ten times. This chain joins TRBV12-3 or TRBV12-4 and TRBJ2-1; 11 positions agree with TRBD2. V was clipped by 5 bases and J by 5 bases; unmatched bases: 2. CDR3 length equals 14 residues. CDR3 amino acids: CASSLSGGDNEQFF. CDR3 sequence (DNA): TGTGCCAGCAGTCTTAGCGGGGGGGACAATGAGCAGTTCTTC.

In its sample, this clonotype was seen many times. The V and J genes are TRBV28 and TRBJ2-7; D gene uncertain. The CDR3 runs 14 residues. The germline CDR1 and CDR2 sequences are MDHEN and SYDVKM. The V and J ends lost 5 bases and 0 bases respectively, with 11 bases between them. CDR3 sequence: CASSPIVNSYEQYF. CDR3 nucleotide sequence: TGTGCCAGCAGTCCGATAGTAAACTCCTACGAGCAGTACTTC.

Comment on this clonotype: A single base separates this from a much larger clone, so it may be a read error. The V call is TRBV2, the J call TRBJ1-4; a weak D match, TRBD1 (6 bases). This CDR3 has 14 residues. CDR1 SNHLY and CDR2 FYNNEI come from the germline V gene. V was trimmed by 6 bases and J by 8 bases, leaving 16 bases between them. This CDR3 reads CASSWDTDREKLFF. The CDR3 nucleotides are TGTGCCAGCAGCTGGGACACAGATAGGGAAAAACTGTTTTTT.

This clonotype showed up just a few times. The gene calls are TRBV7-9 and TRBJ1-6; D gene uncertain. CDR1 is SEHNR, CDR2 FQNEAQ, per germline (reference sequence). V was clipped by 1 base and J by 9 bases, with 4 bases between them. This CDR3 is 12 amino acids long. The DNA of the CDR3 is TGTGCCAGCAGCTTAGAGGGTTCACCCCTCCACTTT. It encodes CASSLEGSPLHF.

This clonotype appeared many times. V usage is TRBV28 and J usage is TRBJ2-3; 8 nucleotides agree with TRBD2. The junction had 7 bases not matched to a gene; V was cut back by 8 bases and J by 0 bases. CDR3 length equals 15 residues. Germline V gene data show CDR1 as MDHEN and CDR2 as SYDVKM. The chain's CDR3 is CASGLAGSSTDTQYF. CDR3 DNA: TGTGCCAGCGGGCTAGCGGGCTCTAGCACAGATACGCAGTATTTT.